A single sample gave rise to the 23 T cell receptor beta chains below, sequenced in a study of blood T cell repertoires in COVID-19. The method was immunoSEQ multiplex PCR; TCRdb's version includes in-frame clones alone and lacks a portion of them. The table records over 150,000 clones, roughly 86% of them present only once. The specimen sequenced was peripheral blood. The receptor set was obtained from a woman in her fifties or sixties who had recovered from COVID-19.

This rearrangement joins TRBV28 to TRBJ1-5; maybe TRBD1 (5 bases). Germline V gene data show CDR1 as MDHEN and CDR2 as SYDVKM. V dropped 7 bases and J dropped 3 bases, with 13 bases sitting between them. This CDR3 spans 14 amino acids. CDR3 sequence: CASKTPGSNQPQHF. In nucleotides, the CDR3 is TGTGCCAGCAAAACTCCAGGGTCCAATCAGCCCCAGCATTTT.

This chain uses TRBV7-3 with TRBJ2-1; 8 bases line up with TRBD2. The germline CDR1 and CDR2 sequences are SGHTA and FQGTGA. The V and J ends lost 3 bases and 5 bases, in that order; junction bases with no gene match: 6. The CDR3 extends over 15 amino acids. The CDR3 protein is CASSFYSAGDNEQFF. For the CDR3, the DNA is TGTGCCAGCAGCTTTTACTCAGCGGGAGACAATGAGCAGTTCTTC.

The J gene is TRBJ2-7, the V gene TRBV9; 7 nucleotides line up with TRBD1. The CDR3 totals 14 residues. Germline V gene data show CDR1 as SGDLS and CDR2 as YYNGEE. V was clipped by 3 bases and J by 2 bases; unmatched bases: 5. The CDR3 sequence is CASSEGQSTYEQYF. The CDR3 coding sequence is TGTGCCAGCAGCGAGGGACAGTCAACCTACGAGCAGTACTTC. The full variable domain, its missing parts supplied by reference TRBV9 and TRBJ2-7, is DSGVTQTPKHLITATGQRVTLRCSPRSGDLSVYWYQQSLDQGLQFLIQYYNGEERAKGNILERFSAQQFPDLHSELNLSSLELGDSALYFCASSEGQSTYEQYFGPGTRLTVT.

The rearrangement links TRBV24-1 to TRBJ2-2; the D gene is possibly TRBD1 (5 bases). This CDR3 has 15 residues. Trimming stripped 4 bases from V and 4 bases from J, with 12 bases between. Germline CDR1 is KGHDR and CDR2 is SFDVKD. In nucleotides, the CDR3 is TGTGCCACCAGTGACCCAGGGTCGCCCACCGGGGAGCTGTTTTTT. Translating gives CATSDPGSPTGELFF.

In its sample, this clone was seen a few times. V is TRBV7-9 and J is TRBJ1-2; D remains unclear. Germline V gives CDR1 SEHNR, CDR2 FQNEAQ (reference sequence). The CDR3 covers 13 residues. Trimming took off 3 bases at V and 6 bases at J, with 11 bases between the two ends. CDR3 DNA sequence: TGTGCCAGCAGCTTCGTTGGGCCGCATGGCTACACCTTC. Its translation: CASSFVGPHGYTF.

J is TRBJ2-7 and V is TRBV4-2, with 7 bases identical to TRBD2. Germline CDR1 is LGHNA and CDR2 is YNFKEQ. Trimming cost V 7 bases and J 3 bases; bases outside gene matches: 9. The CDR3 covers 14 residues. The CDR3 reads CASTPGRQSYEQYF. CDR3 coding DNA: TGTGCCAGCACTCCCGGGAGGCAGAGCTACGAGCAGTACTTC.

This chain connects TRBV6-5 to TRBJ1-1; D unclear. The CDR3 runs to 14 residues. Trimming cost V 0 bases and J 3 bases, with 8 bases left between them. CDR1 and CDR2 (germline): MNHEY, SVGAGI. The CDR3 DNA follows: TGTGCCAGCAGTTACTCTAGTTCCTACACTGAAGCTTTCTTT. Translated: CASSYSSSYTEAFF.

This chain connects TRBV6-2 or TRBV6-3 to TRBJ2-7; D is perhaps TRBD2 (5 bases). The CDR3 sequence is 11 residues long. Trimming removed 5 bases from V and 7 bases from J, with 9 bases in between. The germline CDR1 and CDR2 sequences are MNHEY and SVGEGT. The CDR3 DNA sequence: TGTGCCAGCAGTACCCAGCGGGAGCAGTACTTC. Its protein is CASSTQREQYF.

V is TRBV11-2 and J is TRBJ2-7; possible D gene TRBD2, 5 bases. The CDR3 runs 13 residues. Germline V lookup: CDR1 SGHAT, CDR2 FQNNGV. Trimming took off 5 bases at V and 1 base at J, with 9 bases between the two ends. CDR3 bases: TGTGCCAGCAGCCGGGGAGAGTCCTACGAGCAGTACTTC. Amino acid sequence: CASSRGESYEQYF.

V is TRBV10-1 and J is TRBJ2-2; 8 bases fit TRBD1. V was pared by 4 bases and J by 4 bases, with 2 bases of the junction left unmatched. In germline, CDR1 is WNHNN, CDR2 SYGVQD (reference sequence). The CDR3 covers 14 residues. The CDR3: CASSVQGATGELFF. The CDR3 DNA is TGCGCCAGCAGTGTCCAGGGGGCCACCGGGGAGCTGTTTTTT.

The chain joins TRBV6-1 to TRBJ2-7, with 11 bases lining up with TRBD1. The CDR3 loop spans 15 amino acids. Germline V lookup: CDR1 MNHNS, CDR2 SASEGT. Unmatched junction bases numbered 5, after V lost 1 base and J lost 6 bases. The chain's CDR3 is CASSEGTGGAGEQYF. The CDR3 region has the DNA TGTGCCAGCAGTGAAGGGACAGGGGGCGCGGGCGAGCAGTACTTC.

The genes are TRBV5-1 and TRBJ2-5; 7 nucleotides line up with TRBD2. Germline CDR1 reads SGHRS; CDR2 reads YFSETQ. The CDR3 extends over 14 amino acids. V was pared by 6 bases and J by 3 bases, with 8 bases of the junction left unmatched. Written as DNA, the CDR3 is TGCGCCAGCAACTACCTGGGGGGGGAAGAGACCCAGTACTTC. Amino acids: CASNYLGGEETQYF.

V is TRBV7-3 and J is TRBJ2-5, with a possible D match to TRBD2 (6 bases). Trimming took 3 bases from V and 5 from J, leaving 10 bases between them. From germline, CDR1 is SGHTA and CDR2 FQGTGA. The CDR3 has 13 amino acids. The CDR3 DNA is TGTGCCAGCAGCTTCGGCGGAGGGGAGACCCAGTACTTC. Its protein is CASSFGGGETQYF.

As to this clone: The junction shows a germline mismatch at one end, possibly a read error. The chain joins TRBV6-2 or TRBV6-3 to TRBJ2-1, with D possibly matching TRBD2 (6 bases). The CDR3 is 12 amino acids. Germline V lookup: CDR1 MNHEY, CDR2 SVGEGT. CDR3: CASSEDYDEQFF. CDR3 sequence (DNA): TGTGCCAGCAGTGAGGACTACGATGAGCAGTTCTTC.

In nucleotides, the CDR3 is TGTGCCAGTAGTCGACGAGTTCAGGGGAACACTGAAGCTTTCTTT. Its protein is CASSRRVQGNTEAFF. The rearrangement links TRBV19 to TRBJ1-1; tentative D call: TRBD1 (5 bases). The CDR3 covers 15 residues. Trimming cost V 5 bases and J 1 base, with 14 bases left between them. Germline CDR1 reads LNHDA; CDR2 reads SQIVND (reference sequence).

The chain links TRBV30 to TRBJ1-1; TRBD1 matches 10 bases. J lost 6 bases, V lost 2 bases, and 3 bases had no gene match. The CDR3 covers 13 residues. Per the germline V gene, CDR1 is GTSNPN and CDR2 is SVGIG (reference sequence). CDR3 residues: CAWSRDRGAEAFF. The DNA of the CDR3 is TGTGCCTGGAGTCGGGACAGGGGCGCTGAAGCTTTCTTT.

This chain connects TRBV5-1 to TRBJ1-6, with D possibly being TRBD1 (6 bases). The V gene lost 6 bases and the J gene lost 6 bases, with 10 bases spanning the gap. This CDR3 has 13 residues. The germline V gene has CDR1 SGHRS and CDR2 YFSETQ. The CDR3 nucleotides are TGCGCCAGCACCCCGGACAGTAATTCACCCCTCCACTTT. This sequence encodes CASTPDSNSPLHF. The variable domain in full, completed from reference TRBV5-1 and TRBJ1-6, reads KAGVTQTPRYLIKTRGQQVTLSCSPISGHRSVSWYQQTPGQGLQFLFEYFSETQRNKGNFPGRFSGRQFSNSRSEMNVSTLELGDSALYLCASTPDSNSPLHFGNGTRLTVT.

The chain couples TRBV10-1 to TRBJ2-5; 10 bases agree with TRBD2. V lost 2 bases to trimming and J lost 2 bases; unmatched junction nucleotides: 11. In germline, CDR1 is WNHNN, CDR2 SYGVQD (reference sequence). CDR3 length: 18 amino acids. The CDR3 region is CASSEGFLAGEDQETQYF. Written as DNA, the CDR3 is TGCGCCAGCAGTGAGGGTTTCCTAGCGGGGGAAGATCAAGAGACCCAGTACTTC.

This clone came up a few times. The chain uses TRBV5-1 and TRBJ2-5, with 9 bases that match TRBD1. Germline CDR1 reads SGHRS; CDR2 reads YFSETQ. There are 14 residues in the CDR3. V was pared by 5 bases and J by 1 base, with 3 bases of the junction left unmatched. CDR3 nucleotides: TGCGCCAGCAGGTCACAGGGGGCCCAAGAGACCCAGTACTTC. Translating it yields CASRSQGAQETQYF. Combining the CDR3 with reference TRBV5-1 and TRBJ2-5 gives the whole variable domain KAGVTQTPRYLIKTRGQQVTLSCSPISGHRSVSWYQQTPGQGLQFLFEYFSETQRNKGNFPGRFSGRQFSNSRSEMNVSTLELGDSALYLCASRSQGAQETQYFGPGTRLLVL.

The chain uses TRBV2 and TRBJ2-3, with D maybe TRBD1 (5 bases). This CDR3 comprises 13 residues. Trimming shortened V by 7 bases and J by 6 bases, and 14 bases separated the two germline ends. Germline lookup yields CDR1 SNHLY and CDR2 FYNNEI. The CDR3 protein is CASTRSKGDTQYF. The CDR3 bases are TGTGCCAGCACCCGGAGCAAGGGGGATACGCAGTATTTT.

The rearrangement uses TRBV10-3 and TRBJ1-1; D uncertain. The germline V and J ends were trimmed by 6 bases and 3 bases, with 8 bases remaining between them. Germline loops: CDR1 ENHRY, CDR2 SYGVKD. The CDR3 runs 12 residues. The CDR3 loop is CAIRRADTEAFF. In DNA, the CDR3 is TGTGCCATCAGGAGGGCAGACACTGAAGCTTTCTTT.

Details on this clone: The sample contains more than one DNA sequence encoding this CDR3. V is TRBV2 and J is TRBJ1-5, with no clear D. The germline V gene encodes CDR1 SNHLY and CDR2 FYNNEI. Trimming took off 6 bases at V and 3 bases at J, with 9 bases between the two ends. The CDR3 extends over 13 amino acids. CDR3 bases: TGTGCCAGCAGCGGGGATTTCAATCAGCCCCAGCATTTT. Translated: CASSGDFNQPQHF.

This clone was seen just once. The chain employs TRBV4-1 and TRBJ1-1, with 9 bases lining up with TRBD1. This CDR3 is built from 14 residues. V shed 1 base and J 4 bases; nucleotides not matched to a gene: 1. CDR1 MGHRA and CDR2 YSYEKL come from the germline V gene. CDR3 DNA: TGCGCCAGCAGCCAAGGACAGGGGGGCACTGAAGCTTTCTTT. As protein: CASSQGQGGTEAFF.